The 32 T cell receptor beta chains given below trace back to one sample, sequenced in a study of shared clonotypes between healthy human individuals. The repertoire was sequenced with immunoSEQ multiplex PCR; TCRdb's copy has only in-frame clones and lacks some. The table records 1 million to 1.3 million clones, 78% of them present only once. Sequencing input: memory CD4+ T cells from PBMCs. Described subset: CD45RA-negative fraction. The receptor set was obtained from a man aged 18 to 29 in good health. Some clones in this sample may be carry-over from other donors' samples.

There are a few counts of this clone. This chain connects TRBV15 to TRBJ2-7; D remains unclear. The CDR3 length is 14 residues. Trimming shortened V by 8 bases and J by 0 bases, and 14 bases separated the two germline ends. Germline assignment: CDR1 LNHNV and CDR2 YYDKDF (reference sequence). In DNA form, the CDR3 reads TGTGCCACCGCCCCTCGCAGAGACTCCTACGAGCAGTACTTC. It is translated as CATAPRRDSYEQYF.

The V gene is TRBV7-2, the J gene TRBJ2-3; 10 bases map to TRBD2. The CDR3 totals 14 residues. Per the germline V gene, CDR1 is SGHTA and CDR2 is FQGNSA. Trimming removed 3 bases from V and 4 bases from J; junction bases left unmatched: 1. CDR3 amino acids: CASSFGLAADTQYF. The CDR3 DNA follows: TGTGCCAGCAGCTTCGGACTAGCGGCAGATACGCAGTATTTT.

The V call is TRBV7-6, the J call TRBJ2-2, with unresolved D. The CDR3 loop spans 13 amino acids. Trimming took off 0 bases at V and 7 bases at J, with 6 bases between the two ends. The germline gives CDR1 SGHVS, CDR2 FNYEAQ. CDR3 residues: CASSLAGDGELFF. CDR3 bases: TGTGCCAGCAGCTTAGCGGGTGACGGGGAGCTGTTTTTT.

The rearrangement joins TRBV28 to TRBJ1-2; 8 nucleotides line up with TRBD1. This CDR3 region has 15 residues. CDR1 and CDR2 (germline): MDHEN, SYDVKM. With V trimmed by 5 bases and J by 4 bases, 9 bases remained unmatched. The CDR3 sequence is CASSPPGQEIYGYTF. The CDR3 nucleotides read TGTGCCAGCAGTCCCCCGGGACAGGAGATCTATGGCTACACCTTC.

The V gene is TRBV11-2, the J gene TRBJ2-2, with 7 bases matching TRBD2. V shed 5 bases, J shed 4 bases, and the junction held 7 bases outside the gene matches. The CDR3 is made up of 15 amino acids. The germline V gene has CDR1 SGHAT and CDR2 FQNNGV. The CDR3 sequence is CASSALAAGTGELFF. The CDR3, as DNA: TGTGCCAGCAGCGCTCTAGCGGCGGGCACCGGGGAGCTGTTTTTT.

The chain carries TRBV7-9 and TRBJ2-7; no definite D call. Germline V gives CDR1 SEHNR, CDR2 FQNEAQ (reference sequence). The germline V and J ends were trimmed by 3 bases and 0 bases, with 9 bases remaining between them. The CDR3 loop spans 14 amino acids. CDR3 sequence reads: CASSFHSLSYEQYF. In DNA form, the CDR3 reads TGTGCCAGCAGCTTTCACAGCCTCTCCTACGAGCAGTACTTC. Full variable domain (rest looked up from reference TRBV7-9 and TRBJ2-7): DTGVSQNPRHKITKRGQNVTFRCDPISEHNRLYWYRQTLGQGPEFLTYFQNEAQLEKSRLLSDRFSAERPKGSFSTLEIQRTEQGDSAMYLCASSFHSLSYEQYFGPGTRLTVT.

The rearrangement links TRBV28 to TRBJ1-2; 8 bases fit TRBD1. With 0 bases clipped from V and 4 bases from J, the junction kept 13 bases outside the gene matches. Germline assignment: CDR1 MDHEN and CDR2 SYDVKM. The CDR3 extends over 18 amino acids. This chain's CDR3 is CASSLWHLGQGGTYGYTF. In DNA form, the CDR3 reads TGTGCCAGCAGTTTATGGCACCTCGGACAGGGTGGGACCTATGGCTACACCTTC.

The chain couples TRBV2 to TRBJ1-4; 9 bases map to TRBD1. Germline CDR1 is SNHLY and CDR2 is FYNNEI. The V gene end was trimmed by 6 bases and the J gene end by 8 bases; junction bases not matched to a gene: 10. The CDR3 consists of 15 residues. For the CDR3, the DNA is TGTGCCAGCAGCGGAACCGGGACAGGGAGGGAAAAACTGTTTTTT. Protein sequence: CASSGTGTGREKLFF.

V is TRBV19 and J is TRBJ2-7; the match to TRBD2 covers 7 bases. V gave up 6 bases and J gave up 0 bases; unmatched junction bases: 2. Per the germline V gene, CDR1 is LNHDA and CDR2 is SQIVND (reference sequence). The CDR3 loop spans 13 amino acids. The DNA of the CDR3 is TGTGCCAGTAGCACTAGCGTCTCCTACGAGCAGTACTTC. This translates into CASSTSVSYEQYF.

V usage is TRBV2 and J usage is TRBJ2-5, with 8 nucleotides matching TRBD1. Germline V gene data show CDR1 as SNHLY and CDR2 as FYNNEI. The CDR3 is 14 residues long. V was clipped by 3 bases and J by 5 bases; unmatched bases: 5. CDR3 bases: TGTGCCAGCAGTGATAGGACAGGGAGCGAGACCCAGTACTTC. It translates to CASSDRTGSETQYF.

This clone was found a few times. This sequence joins TRBV12-5 and TRBJ1-1, with no clear D. V dropped 1 base and J dropped 1 base, with 4 bases sitting between them. CDR1 is LGHNT, CDR2 FRNRAP, per germline. This CDR3 has 13 amino acids. The chain's CDR3 is CASGLGANTEAFF. In DNA form, the CDR3 reads TGTGCTAGTGGTTTGGGAGCGAACACTGAAGCTTTCTTT.

For this clone: This same CDR3 is encoded by further DNA sequences in the sample. The chain links TRBV2 to TRBJ2-2, with a tentative D call TRBD1 (5 bases). This CDR3 contains 14 residues. CDR1 is SNHLY, CDR2 FYNNEI, per germline. Between the trimmed V and J ends, which lost 4 bases and 1 base, there was a span of 7 bases. CDR3 nucleotide sequence: TGTGCCAGCAGTGGAACAGGGAACACCGGGGAGCTGTTTTTT. The encoded protein is CASSGTGNTGELFF. Supplemented by reference TRBV2 and TRBJ2-2, the full variable domain reads EPEVTQTPSHQVTQMGQEVILRCVPISNHLYFYWYRQILGQKVEFLVSFYNNEISEKSEIFDDQFSVERPDGSNFTLKIRSTKLEDSAMYFCASSGTGNTGELFFGEGSRLTVL.

The chain couples TRBV6-5 to TRBJ1-3; 8 nucleotides align to TRBD1. Germline V gene sequence: CDR1 MNHEY, CDR2 SVGAGI. J lost 0 bases, V lost 4 bases, and 5 bases had no gene match. CDR3 length: 16 amino acids. The DNA for the CDR3 is TGTGCCAGCAGTTGGACAGGGTCAAGCTCTGGAAACACCATATATTTT. Residues: CASSWTGSSSGNTIYF.

This clone was counted only a few times. Other nucleotide sequences from this sample produce the same CDR3. This chain links TRBV20-1 with TRBJ2-1; D call uncertain. CDR1 and CDR2 (germline): DFQATT, SNEGSKA (reference sequence). Trimming removed 1 base from V and 4 bases from J, with 2 bases in between. CDR3 length: 11 amino acids. The CDR3 spells CSARGYNEQFF. As DNA, the CDR3 is TGCAGTGCTAGAGGATACAATGAGCAGTTCTTC.

The chain has TRBV28 and TRBJ2-2; 10 positions agree with TRBD2. Germline V CDR1 and CDR2: MDHEN, SYDVKM. V trimming: 6 bases; J trimming: 3 bases; junction bases outside the gene matches: 7. This CDR3 comprises 16 residues. The CDR3: CASSTIAGGDTGELFF. Here the CDR3 DNA reads TGTGCCAGCAGCACCATAGCGGGAGGAGACACCGGGGAGCTGTTTTTT.

The chain joins TRBV7-8 to TRBJ2-1; 11 bases align to TRBD2. Germline V CDR1 and CDR2: SGHVS, FQNEAQ. V dropped 5 bases and J dropped 8; count of bases not matched to a gene: 11. This CDR3 comprises 16 residues. The CDR3 here is CASSPQQASGRYEQFF. CDR3 coding DNA: TGTGCCAGCAGCCCCCAGCAGGCTAGCGGGAGGTATGAGCAGTTCTTC.

About this clone: Within the sample, other DNA sequences also encode this same CDR3. V and J are TRBV6-5 and TRBJ2-7; 12 nucleotides align to TRBD1. The CDR3 sequence is 15 residues long. The J segment lost 4 bases and the V segment lost 2 bases, leaving 3 bases of the junction unmatched. Germline-derived CDR1 and CDR2 are MNHEY and SVGAGI. Written as DNA, the CDR3 is TGTGCCAGCAGTTACCGGGACAGGGGGCATTACGAGCAGTACTTC. It yields the protein CASSYRDRGHYEQYF.

The rearrangement uses TRBV29-1 and TRBJ2-1; D may be TRBD2 (6 bases). The germline V and J ends were trimmed by 7 bases and 9 bases, with 22 bases remaining between them. Germline assignment: CDR1 SQVTM and CDR2 ANQGSEA. CDR3 size: 14 residues. CDR3 sequence: CSAERGLSGGEQFF. In nucleotides, the CDR3 is TGCAGCGCCGAAAGGGGACTCTCAGGCGGTGAGCAGTTCTTC.

The genes are TRBV28 and TRBJ2-1; 11 bases are shared with TRBD2. The CDR3 sequence is 15 residues long. Germline CDR1 MDHEN, CDR2 SYDVKM. The J segment lost 7 bases and the V segment lost 7 bases, leaving 9 bases of the junction unmatched. The CDR3 sequence is CASTMTSGISNEQFF. DNA for the CDR3: TGTGCCAGCACCATGACTAGCGGGATCAGTAATGAGCAGTTCTTC.

The J gene is TRBJ1-1, the V gene TRBV19; D may be TRBD1 (5 bases). The CDR3 is made up of 19 amino acids. From germline, CDR1 is LNHDA and CDR2 SQIVND (reference sequence). Deletions cut 4 bases from V and 4 bases from J, with 28 bases between. The CDR3 spells CASSKPPWQGGRRGTEAFF. DNA for the CDR3: TGTGCCAGTAGTAAGCCCCCGTGGCAGGGTGGGCGAAGAGGCACTGAAGCTTTCTTT.

This clone turned up a few times. The rearrangement uses TRBV11-2 and TRBJ2-1, with 10 bases lining up with TRBD2. J lost 3 bases, V lost 2 bases, and 7 bases had no gene match. Germline CDR1 and CDR2: SGHAT and FQNNGV. The CDR3 length is 17 residues. CDR3 DNA sequence: TGTGCCAGCAGCTTAAGGCTAGCGGGAGCGGGCTACAATGAGCAGTTCTTC. Translation: CASSLRLAGAGYNEQFF.

Concerning this clone: Since a much larger clone is just one base distant, this may be a read error. The chain is built from TRBV28 and TRBJ1-1; no clear D gene. The length of the CDR3 is 13 residues. The germline V gene encodes CDR1 MDHEN and CDR2 SYDVKM. With 6 bases removed from V and 1 base from J, the gap between germline ends came to 9 bases. The CDR3 is CASSPHGNTEAFF. CDR3 nucleotide sequence: TGTGCCAGCAGCCCACACGGGAACACTGAAGCTTTCTTT.

About this clone itself: Other DNA sequences in the sample encode the same CDR3. The chain joins TRBV19 to TRBJ1-5; 7 bases map to TRBD1. CDR1 is LNHDA, CDR2 SQIVND, per germline (reference sequence). V shed 9 bases and J 0 bases; nucleotides not matched to a gene: 5. The CDR3 has 14 amino acids. For the CDR3, the DNA is TGTGCCAGCAGACAGGGAAATAGCAATCAGCCCCAGCATTTT. This sequence encodes CASRQGNSNQPQHF.

As for this clone: A much larger clone lies one base from this, so it may be a read error. Distinct nucleotide sequences in the sample also encode this CDR3. This chain links TRBV6-5 with TRBJ1-1; TRBD1 might be the D (5 bases). This CDR3 comprises 14 residues. The V gene's germline CDR1 is MNHEY and CDR2 SVGAGI. CDR3 nucleotide sequence: TGTGCCAGCAGCTACTCGAGGGGTGATACTGAAGCTTTCTTT. Its protein is CASSYSRGDTEAFF.

The J gene is TRBJ2-6, the V gene TRBV11-2, with D uncertain. Germline V lookup: CDR1 SGHAT, CDR2 FQNNGV. The ends were cut back, 5 bases at V and 0 bases at J, with 8 bases in the middle. The CDR3 runs 15 residues. CDR3 nucleotides: TGTGCCAGCAGCCCCTACCTCTCTGGGGCCAACGTCCTGACTTTC. Translating gives CASSPYLSGANVLTF.

V and J are TRBV5-1 and TRBJ1-2; no clear D gene. CDR1 is SGHRS and CDR2 is YFSETQ in the germline V gene. The CDR3 runs to 11 residues. The V and J ends lost 5 bases and 2 bases respectively, with 4 bases between them. The CDR3 DNA is TGCGCCAGCAGGGGGAACTATGGCTACACCTTC. As protein: CASRGNYGYTF.

V is TRBV4-1 and J is TRBJ2-5; 7 nucleotides agree with TRBD1. Per germline, CDR1 MGHRA and CDR2 YSYEKL. The CDR3 consists of 14 residues. V shed 2 bases, J shed 1 base, and the junction held 1 base outside the gene matches. The CDR3 nucleotides are TGCGCCAGCAGCCAACGGGACAGCCAAGAGACCCAGTACTTC. It is translated as CASSQRDSQETQYF.

J is TRBJ2-3 and V is TRBV10-2; 11 nucleotides match TRBD2. This CDR3 spans 16 amino acids. With 4 bases clipped from V and 4 bases from J, the junction kept 7 bases outside the gene matches. Germline V lookup: CDR1 WSHSY, CDR2 SAAADI. The CDR3 loop is CASSGPLAGGADTQYF. CDR3 in DNA: TGCGCCAGCAGTGGGCCCCTAGCGGGAGGTGCAGATACGCAGTATTTT.

This clone was recorded once. This CDR3 is CAWSGQEKLFF. The DNA of the CDR3 is TGTGCCTGGAGTGGTCAAGAAAAACTGTTTTTT. The chain has TRBV30 and TRBJ1-4; no clear D. This CDR3 region has 11 residues. Germline V lookup: CDR1 GTSNPN, CDR2 SVGIG (reference sequence). Trimming removed 1 base from V and 8 bases from J, with 5 bases in between.

The chain couples TRBV7-3 to TRBJ1-2, with a tentative D call TRBD1 (5 bases). CDR3 size: 14 residues. Per the germline V gene, CDR1 is SGHTA and CDR2 is FQGTGA. V was cut by 5 bases and J by 2 bases, with 12 bases left in between. In DNA form, the CDR3 reads TGTGCCAGCAGCCTTTATGGGGGGAACTATGGCTACACCTTC. Translation gives CASSLYGGNYGYTF.

The chain employs TRBV6-1 and TRBJ2-7; D is possibly TRBD1 (5 bases). The CDR3 is made up of 19 amino acids. The V gene's germline CDR1 is MNHNS and CDR2 SASEGT. The V end lost 1 base, the J end lost 0 bases, and 22 bases lay between the germline ends. Written as DNA, the CDR3 is TGTGCCAGCAGTGAAGGCCGCCCGTTTAGTGCAGGGCACTCCTACGAGCAGTACTTC. Translation: CASSEGRPFSAGHSYEQYF.

This clone has a count of ten or more. The chain uses TRBV6-5 and TRBJ1-1; D ambiguous. Germline loops: CDR1 MNHEY, CDR2 SVGAGI. This CDR3 is built from 16 residues. Trimming took 0 bases from V and 0 from J, leaving 11 bases between them. The CDR3 loop reads CASSYSRAGMNTEAFF. In nucleotides, the CDR3 is TGTGCCAGCAGTTACTCGAGGGCGGGGATGAACACTGAAGCTTTCTTT.